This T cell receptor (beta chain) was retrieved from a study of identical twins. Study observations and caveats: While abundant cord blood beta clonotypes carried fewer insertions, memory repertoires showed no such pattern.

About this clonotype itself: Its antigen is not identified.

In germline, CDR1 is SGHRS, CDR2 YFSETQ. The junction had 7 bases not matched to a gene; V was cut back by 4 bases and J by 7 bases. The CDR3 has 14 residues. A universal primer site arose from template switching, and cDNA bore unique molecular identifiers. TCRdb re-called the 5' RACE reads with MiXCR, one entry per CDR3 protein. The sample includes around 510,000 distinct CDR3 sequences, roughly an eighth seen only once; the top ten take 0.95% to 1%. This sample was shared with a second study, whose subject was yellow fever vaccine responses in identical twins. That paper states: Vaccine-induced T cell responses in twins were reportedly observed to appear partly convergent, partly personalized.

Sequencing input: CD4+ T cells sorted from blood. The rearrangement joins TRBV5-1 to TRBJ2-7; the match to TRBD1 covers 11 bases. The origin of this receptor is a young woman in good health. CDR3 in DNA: TGCGCCAGCAGCCTCGGACAGGGGGCTAGAGAGCAGTACTTC. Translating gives CASSLGQGAREQYF.